These 11 T cell receptor beta chains originate from one sample sequenced in a study of cytomegalovirus exposure and HLA in healthy donors. Amplification used 60 Vbeta primers and 13 Jbeta primers. Assay: immunoSEQ multiplex PCR; the TCRdb copy retains only in-frame clones and omits some. The sample shows around 130,000 clones, 75% to 90% of them seen only once. Material for sequencing was PBMCs. Receptors were obtained from a woman aged 25 to 39 in good health and CMV-seropositive.

The V call is TRBV10-3, the J call TRBJ1-2, with 8 bases lining up with TRBD1. CDR1 and CDR2 (germline): ENHRY, SYGVKD. V gave up 6 bases and J gave up 1 base; unmatched junction bases: 4. The CDR3 has 14 amino acids. The CDR3 coding sequence is TGTGCCATCAGCACGGACAGGGTTAACTATGGCTACACCTTC. Translated, it gives CAISTDRVNYGYTF.

V is TRBV30 and J is TRBJ1-1; D gene uncertain. Germline V gene lookup returns CDR1 GTSNPN and CDR2 SVGIG (reference sequence). The CDR3 extends over 13 amino acids. Trimming took 2 bases from V and 1 from J, leaving 8 bases between them. The CDR3 loop is CAWSKRTNTEAFF. The CDR3 DNA is TGTGCCTGGAGTAAGCGGACGAACACTGAAGCTTTCTTT.

The CDR3 sequence is CASSERGPAKNIQYF. CDR3 in DNA: TGTGCCAGCAGTGAGCGGGGGCCCGCCAAAAACATTCAGTACTTC. The genes are TRBV2 and TRBJ2-4; a possible D gene is TRBD2 (7 bases). CDR3 size: 15 residues. Trimming pared 3 bases from V and 1 base from J, leaving 10 bases between. Per germline, CDR1 SNHLY and CDR2 FYNNEI. The complete variable domain, with remaining parts taken from reference TRBV2 and TRBJ2-4, reads EPEVTQTPSHQVTQMGQEVILRCVPISNHLYFYWYRQILGQKVEFLVSFYNNEISEKSEIFDDQFSVERPDGSNFTLKIRSTKLEDSAMYFCASSERGPAKNIQYFGAGTRLSVL.

The chain employs TRBV2 and TRBJ1-4; a possible D gene is TRBD1 (5 bases). In germline, CDR1 is SNHLY, CDR2 FYNNEI. This CDR3 comprises 18 residues. V was clipped by 4 bases and J by 3 bases, with 21 bases between them. The CDR3 DNA is TGTGCCAGCAGTGCGGGGAGGGCAGGGTCGTTGGCTAATGAAAAACTGTTTTTT. Protein sequence: CASSAGRAGSLANEKLFF.

The chain links TRBV5-4 to TRBJ1-2, with TRBD1 matching over 7 bases. The V gene end was trimmed by 5 bases and the J gene end by 3 bases; junction bases not matched to a gene: 22. The CDR3 runs to 19 residues. Germline lookup yields CDR1 SGHNT and CDR2 YYREEE (reference sequence). The CDR3 spells CASRGRGGGPPALDYGYTF. The CDR3 DNA sequence: TGTGCCAGCAGAGGCCGAGGAGGGGGCCCCCCCGCCTTGGACTATGGCTACACCTTC.

V usage is TRBV4-1 and J usage is TRBJ2-1; TRBD2 aligns across 7 bases. Germline lookup yields CDR1 MGHRA and CDR2 YSYEKL. This CDR3 contains 18 residues. V trimming: 0 bases; J trimming: 7 bases; junction bases outside the gene matches: 15. The CDR3 is CASSQDSGGRRIANEQFF. In nucleotides, the CDR3 is TGCGCCAGCAGCCAAGATAGTGGCGGGAGAAGGATTGCTAATGAGCAGTTCTTC.

In this sample, this clone turned up a few times. V and J are TRBV15 and TRBJ2-1; TRBD2 matches 8 bases. This CDR3 comprises 14 residues. The V and J ends lost 8 bases and 4 bases, in that order; junction bases with no gene match: 7. The germline CDR1 and CDR2 sequences are LNHNV and YYDKDF (reference sequence). The CDR3 DNA reads TGTGCCACCGGTCAGCGGGAGCATTACAATGAGCAGTTCTTC. This sequence encodes CATGQREHYNEQFF.

The chain employs TRBV7-2 and TRBJ1-1; D not resolved. V shed 2 bases and J shed 5 bases, with 9 bases lying between them. Per germline, CDR1 SGHTA and CDR2 FQGNSA. This CDR3 is built from 13 residues. The CDR3 spells CASSLNRETEAFF. The CDR3 DNA is TGTGCCAGCAGCTTAAACCGGGAGACTGAAGCTTTCTTT.

The chain links TRBV5-1 to TRBJ2-2; 9 bases agree with TRBD2. V dropped 0 bases and J dropped 5; count of bases not matched to a gene: 5. This CDR3 is 16 amino acids long. CDR1 and CDR2 (germline): SGHRS, YFSETQ. The CDR3 protein is CASSLVSGGGTGELFF. CDR3 in DNA: TGCGCCAGCAGCTTGGTTAGCGGGGGAGGAACCGGGGAGCTGTTTTTT.

The rearrangement links TRBV19 to TRBJ1-1; possibly TRBD1 for D (6 bases). The CDR3 consists of 16 residues. CDR1 LNHDA and CDR2 SQIVND come from the germline V gene (reference sequence). The germline V and J ends were trimmed by 1 base and 5 bases, with 17 bases remaining between them. Written as DNA, the CDR3 is TGTGCCAGTAGTATAGGACGCACTCAGGGGAAGACTGAAGCTTTCTTT. Translation: CASSIGRTQGKTEAFF.

With regard to this clone: The junction differs from germline at one of its ends, possibly a read error. Other DNA sequences in the same sample also yield this CDR3. This chain connects TRBV7-9 to TRBJ1-2; D is perhaps TRBD1 (6 bases). The CDR3 length is 12 residues. Germline assignment: CDR1 SEHNR and CDR2 FQNEAQ (reference sequence). Written as DNA, the CDR3 is TGTTCCAGCAGCTTAGAAGGGGGAGGCTACACCTTC. Translation gives CSSSLEGGGYTF.